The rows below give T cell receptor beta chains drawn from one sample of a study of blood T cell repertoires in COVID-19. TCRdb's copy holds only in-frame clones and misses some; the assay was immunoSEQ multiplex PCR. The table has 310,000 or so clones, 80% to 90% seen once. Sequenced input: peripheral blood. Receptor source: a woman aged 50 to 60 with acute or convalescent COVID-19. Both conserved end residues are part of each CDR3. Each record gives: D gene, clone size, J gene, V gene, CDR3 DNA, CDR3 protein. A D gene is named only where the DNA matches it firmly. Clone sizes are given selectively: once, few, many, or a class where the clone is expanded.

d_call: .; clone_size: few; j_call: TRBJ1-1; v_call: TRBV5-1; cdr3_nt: TGCGCCAGCAGCCCAGAGGGGAGGACTGAAGCTTTCTTT; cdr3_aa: CASSPEGRTEAFF
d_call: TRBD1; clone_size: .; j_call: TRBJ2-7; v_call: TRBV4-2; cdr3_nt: TGTGCCAGCAGCCGGGATCGGACAGGGGCGTCCTACGAGCAGTACTTC; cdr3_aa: CASSRDRTGASYEQYF
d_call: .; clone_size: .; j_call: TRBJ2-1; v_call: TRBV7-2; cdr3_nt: TGTGCCAGCAGCTTAGACCTAGCCGACAATGAGCAGTTCTTC; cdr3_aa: CASSLDLADNEQFF
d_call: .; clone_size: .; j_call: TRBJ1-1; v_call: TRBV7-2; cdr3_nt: TGTGCCAGCAGCTTCGCACCAACTCAAGCTTTCTTT; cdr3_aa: CASSFAPTQAFF
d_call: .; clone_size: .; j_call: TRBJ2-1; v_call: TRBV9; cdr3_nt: TGTGCCAGCAGCTTAGCGGTTAGCTCCTACAATGAGCAGTTCTTC; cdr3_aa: CASSLAVSSYNEQFF
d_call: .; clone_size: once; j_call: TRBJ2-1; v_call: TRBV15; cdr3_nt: TGTGCCACCAGCAGAGTCGGGGGAGAGCAGTTCTTC; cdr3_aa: CATSRVGGEQFF
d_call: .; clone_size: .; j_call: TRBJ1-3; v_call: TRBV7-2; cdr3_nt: TGTGCCAGCAGCCAGGATAGGCCCGGGACACTCCTTCGGGACACCATATATTTT; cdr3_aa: CASSQDRPGTLLRDTIYF
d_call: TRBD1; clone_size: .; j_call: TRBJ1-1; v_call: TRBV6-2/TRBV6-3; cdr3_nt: TGTGCCAGCAGTTACCGGCGACAGGGTTTGAGCACTGAAGCTTTCTTT; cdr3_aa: CASSYRRQGLSTEAFF
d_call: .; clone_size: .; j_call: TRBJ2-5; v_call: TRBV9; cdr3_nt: TGTGCCAGCAGCGTAGGCGTCTTTGGTCAAGAGACCCAGTACTTC; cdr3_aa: CASSVGVFGQETQYF
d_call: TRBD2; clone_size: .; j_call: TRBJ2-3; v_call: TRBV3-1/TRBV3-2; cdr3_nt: TGTGCCAGCAGCCAAGGTGGCGGGGGGCCACTCACAGATACGCAGTATTTT; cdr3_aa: CASSQGGGGPLTDTQYF